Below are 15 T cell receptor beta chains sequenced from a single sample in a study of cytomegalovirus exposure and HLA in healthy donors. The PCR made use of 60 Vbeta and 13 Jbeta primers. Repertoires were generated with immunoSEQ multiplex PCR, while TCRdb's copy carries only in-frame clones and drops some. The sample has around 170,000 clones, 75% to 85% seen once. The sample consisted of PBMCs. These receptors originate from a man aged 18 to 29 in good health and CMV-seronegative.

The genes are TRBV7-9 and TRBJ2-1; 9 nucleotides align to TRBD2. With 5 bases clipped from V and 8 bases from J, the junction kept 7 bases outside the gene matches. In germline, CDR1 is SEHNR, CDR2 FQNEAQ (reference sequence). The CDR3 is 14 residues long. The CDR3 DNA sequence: TGTGCCAGCAGCACGCCGGGACTAGCTGATGAGCAGTTCTTC. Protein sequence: CASSTPGLADEQFF.

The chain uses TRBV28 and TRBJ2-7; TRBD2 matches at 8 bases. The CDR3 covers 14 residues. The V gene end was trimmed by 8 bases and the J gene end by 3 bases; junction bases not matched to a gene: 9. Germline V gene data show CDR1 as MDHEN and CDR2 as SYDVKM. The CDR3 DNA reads TGTGCCAGCTCATATGGGACTAGTCTCTACGAGCAGTACTTC. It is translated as CASSYGTSLYEQYF.

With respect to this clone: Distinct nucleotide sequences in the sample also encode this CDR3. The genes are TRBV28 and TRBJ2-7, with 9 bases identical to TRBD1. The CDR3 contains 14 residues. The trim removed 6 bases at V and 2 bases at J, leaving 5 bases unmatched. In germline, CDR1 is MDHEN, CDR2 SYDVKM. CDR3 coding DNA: TGTGCCAGCAGCCCTGGGACAGGGCCCTACGAGCAGTACTTC. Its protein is CASSPGTGPYEQYF. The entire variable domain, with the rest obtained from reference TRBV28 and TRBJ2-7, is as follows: DVKVTQSSRYLVKRTGEKVFLECVQDMDHENMFWYRQDPGLGLRLIYFSYDVKMKEKGDIPEGYSVSREKKERFSLILESASTNQTSMYLCASSPGTGPYEQYFGPGTRLTVT.

Here the CDR3 reads CASKKTENTEAFF. DNA for the CDR3: TGTGCCAGCAAAAAGACAGAGAACACTGAAGCTTTCTTT. J is TRBJ1-1 and V is TRBV6-6; D possibly corresponds to TRBD1 (5 bases). Germline V gives CDR1 MNHNY, CDR2 SVGAGI (reference sequence). V shed 7 bases and J shed 1 base, with 10 bases lying between them. The CDR3 runs to 13 residues.

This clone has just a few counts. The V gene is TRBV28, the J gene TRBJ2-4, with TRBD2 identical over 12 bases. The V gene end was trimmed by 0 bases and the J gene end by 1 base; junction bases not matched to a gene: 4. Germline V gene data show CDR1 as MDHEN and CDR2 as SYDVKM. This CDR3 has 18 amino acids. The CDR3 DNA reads TGTGCCAGCAGTTTATGGCTAGCGGGAGGGCCGGCCAAAAACATTCAGTACTTC. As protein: CASSLWLAGGPAKNIQYF.

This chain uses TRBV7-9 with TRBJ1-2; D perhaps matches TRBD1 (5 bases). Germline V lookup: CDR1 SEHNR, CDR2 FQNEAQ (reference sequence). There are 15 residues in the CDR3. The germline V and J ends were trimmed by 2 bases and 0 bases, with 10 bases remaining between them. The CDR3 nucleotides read TGTGCCAGCAGCTTACGGGGGGAGGCTAACTATGGCTACACCTTC. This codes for CASSLRGEANYGYTF.

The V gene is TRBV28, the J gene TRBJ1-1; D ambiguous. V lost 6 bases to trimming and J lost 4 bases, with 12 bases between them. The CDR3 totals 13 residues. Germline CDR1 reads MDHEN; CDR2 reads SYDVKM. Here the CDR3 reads CASRVSPSTEAFF. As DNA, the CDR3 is TGTGCCAGCAGGGTCTCCCCGAGCACTGAAGCTTTCTTT. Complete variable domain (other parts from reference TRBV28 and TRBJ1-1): DVKVTQSSRYLVKRTGEKVFLECVQDMDHENMFWYRQDPGLGLRLIYFSYDVKMKEKGDIPEGYSVSREKKERFSLILESASTNQTSMYLCASRVSPSTEAFFGQGTRLTVV.

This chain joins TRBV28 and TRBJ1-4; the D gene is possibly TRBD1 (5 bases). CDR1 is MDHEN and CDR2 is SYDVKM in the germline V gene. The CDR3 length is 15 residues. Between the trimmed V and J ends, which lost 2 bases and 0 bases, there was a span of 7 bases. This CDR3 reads CASSLQGSTNEKLFF. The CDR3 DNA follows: TGTGCCAGCAGTTTACAGGGATCAACTAATGAAAAACTGTTTTTT.

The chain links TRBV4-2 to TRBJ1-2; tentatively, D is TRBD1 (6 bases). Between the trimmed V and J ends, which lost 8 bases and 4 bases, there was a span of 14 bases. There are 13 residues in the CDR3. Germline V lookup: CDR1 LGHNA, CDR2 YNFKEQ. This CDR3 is CASGSGHVYGYTF. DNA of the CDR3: TGTGCCAGCGGTTCGGGACACGTCTATGGCTACACCTTC.

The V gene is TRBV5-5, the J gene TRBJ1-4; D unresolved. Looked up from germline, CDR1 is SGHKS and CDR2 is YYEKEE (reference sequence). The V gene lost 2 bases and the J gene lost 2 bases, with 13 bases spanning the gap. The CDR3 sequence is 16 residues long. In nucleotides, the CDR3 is TGTGCCAGCAGCTTCGAGGTTTCACGGACTAATGAAAAACTGTTTTTT. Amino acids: CASSFEVSRTNEKLFF. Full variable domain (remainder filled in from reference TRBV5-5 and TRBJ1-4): DAGVTQSPTHLIKTRGQQVTLRCSPISGHKSVSWYQQVLGQGPQFIFQYYEKEERGRGNFPDRFSARQFPNYSSELNVNALLLGDSALYLCASSFEVSRTNEKLFFGSGTQLSVL.

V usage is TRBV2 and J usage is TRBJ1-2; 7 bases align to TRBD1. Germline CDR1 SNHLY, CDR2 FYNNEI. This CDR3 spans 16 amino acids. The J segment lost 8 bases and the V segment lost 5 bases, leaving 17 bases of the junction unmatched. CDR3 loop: CASSTTHFQGGSGYTF. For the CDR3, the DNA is TGTGCCAGCAGTACTACCCATTTCCAAGGGGGCAGCGGCTACACCTTC.

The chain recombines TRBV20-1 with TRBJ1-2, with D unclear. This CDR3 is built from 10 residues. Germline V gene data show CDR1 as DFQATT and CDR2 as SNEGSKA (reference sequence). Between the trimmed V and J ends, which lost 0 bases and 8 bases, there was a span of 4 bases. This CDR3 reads CSARDQGYTF. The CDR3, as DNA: TGCAGTGCTAGAGATCAGGGCTACACCTTC.

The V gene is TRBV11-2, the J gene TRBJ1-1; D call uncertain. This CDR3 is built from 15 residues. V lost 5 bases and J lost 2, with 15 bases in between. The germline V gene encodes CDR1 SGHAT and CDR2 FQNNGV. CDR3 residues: CASSAFPSGNTEAFF. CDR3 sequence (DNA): TGTGCCAGCAGCGCATTCCCCTCAGGAAACACTGAAGCTTTCTTT.

CDR3 nucleotides: TGTGCCAGCAGGGCCCCGACAGGGTACGAGCAGTACTTC. Its protein product is CASRAPTGYEQYF. The J gene is TRBJ2-5, the V gene TRBV25-1, with 7 bases that match TRBD1. TRBJ2-7 explains the end of the DNA better; the J call may be wrong. This CDR3 is 13 amino acids long. The V gene's germline CDR1 is MGHDK and CDR2 SYGVNS.

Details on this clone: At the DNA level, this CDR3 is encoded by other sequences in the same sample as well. CDR3 residues: CASSPQGRRSDGELFF. CDR3 DNA: TGTGCCAGCAGCCCCCAGGGCAGGCGCAGCGACGGGGAGCTGTTTTTT. V and J are TRBV28 and TRBJ2-2; TRBD1 might be the D (5 bases). V was cut by 6 bases and J by 7 bases, with 21 bases left in between. The CDR3 sequence is 16 residues long. Germline lookup yields CDR1 MDHEN and CDR2 SYDVKM.